This T cell receptor (beta chain) was identified during a study of cytomegalovirus exposure and HLA in healthy donors. Study-wide findings and caveats: Solely CMV serostatus was available to characterize immune exposure.

This clone was observed once. The target antigen is unknown. PCR primers comprised 60 Vbeta and 13 Jbeta primers. Generated by immunoSEQ multiplex PCR, the TCRdb table keeps only in-frame clones and is missing some. The sample holds some 200,000 clones; approximately 84% are singletons and the top ten take about 0.21%. At sampling all donors were nominally healthy, likely with unrecorded immune exposures. Germline values: CDR1 SGHTA, CDR2 FQGNSA. There are 16 residues in the CDR3. V was cut by 0 bases and J by 3 bases, with 12 bases left in between. The chain combines TRBV7-2 with TRBJ1-5; D is uncertain. This sequence originates from a girl less than two years old in good health and CMV-seronegative. Sequencing was performed on PBMCs. CDR3 sequence reads: CASSLAPGTHNQPQHF. The CDR3 DNA follows: TGTGCCAGCAGCTTAGCCCCGGGAACCCACAATCAGCCCCAGCATTTT.